Shown below are 31 T cell receptor beta chains from a single sample sequenced in a study of blood T cell repertoires in COVID-19 (dated by TCRdb to about 2020). The library was obtained by the immunoSEQ multiplex PCR assay. TCRdb's version of the immuneACCESS table is confined to in-frame rearrangements and falls short of the full clone set. An unresolved V gene accounts for under half of the shortfall where checked; the remainder is of unknown origin. The sample data list 100,000 to 150,000 clones, and roughly 88% of these were observed just once. The top ten clones comprise 10% to 13% of the sample. The sample comprised peripheral blood. The receptor source for this set is a man aged 45 to 65 with acute or convalescent COVID-19.

The gene calls are TRBV28 and TRBJ2-7; no definite D call. The V end was cut by 3 bases, the J end by 5 bases, with 5 bases between. Germline CDR1 and CDR2: MDHEN and SYDVKM. The CDR3 is 11 residues long. CDR3 sequence: CASSFLDEQYF. Here the CDR3 DNA reads TGTGCCAGCAGTTTTCTTGACGAGCAGTACTTC.

The genes are TRBV11-2 and TRBJ1-1; D is possibly TRBD1 (6 bases). This CDR3 has 14 residues. Trimming took off 4 bases at V and 4 bases at J, with 13 bases between the two ends. The germline gives CDR1 SGHAT, CDR2 FQNNGV. In DNA form, the CDR3 reads TGTGCCAGCAGCTCCCACAGGGTAGGCACTGAAGCTTTCTTT. This sequence encodes CASSSHRVGTEAFF.

This chain uses TRBV6-5 with TRBJ1-6; a possible D gene is TRBD1 (6 bases). CDR1 MNHEY and CDR2 SVGAGI come from the germline V gene. CDR3 length equals 14 residues. V lost 6 bases to trimming and J lost 4 bases, with 10 bases between them. The DNA for the CDR3 is TGTGCCAGCAGATCAACAGGGTATAATTCACCCCTCCACTTT. Amino acid sequence: CASRSTGYNSPLHF.

The DNA of the CDR3 is TGTGCCAGCATGTCGTTCGGGGGAGTCTACGAGCAGTACTTC. Encoded protein: CASMSFGGVYEQYF. This chain joins TRBV28 and TRBJ2-7; D is perhaps TRBD2 (6 bases). V lost 7 bases, J lost 3 bases, and 16 bases lay in between. Germline V CDR1 and CDR2: MDHEN, SYDVKM. The CDR3 is 14 amino acids.

The DNA of the CDR3 is TGCGCCAGCAATCGGTTGGAGGGAAACACTGAAGCTTTCTTT. It is translated as CASNRLEGNTEAFF. The genes are TRBV5-1 and TRBJ1-1; D unclear. CDR3 length: 14 amino acids. CDR1 and CDR2 (germline): SGHRS, YFSETQ. V lost 6 bases and J 2 bases, leaving 14 bases between the germline ends.

This chain joins TRBV9 and TRBJ1-4; D gene unclear. Deletions cut 0 bases from V and 8 bases from J, with 17 bases between. CDR1 and CDR2 (germline): SGDLS, YYNGEE. The length of the CDR3 is 16 residues. CDR3 DNA: TGTGCCAGCAGCGTAGATATTGGCGCTCGGGAAGAAAAACTGTTTTTT. Its translation is CASSVDIGAREEKLFF.

The chain combines TRBV5-1 with TRBJ2-3; 9 bases are a match to TRBD2. Germline V gives CDR1 SGHRS, CDR2 YFSETQ. Germline trimming cut 5 bases from V and 3 bases from J; bases unmatched to any gene: 7. The CDR3 runs to 15 residues. The CDR3 DNA sequence: TGCGCCAGCAGTCCAGCGGGAGGAGGTACAGATACGCAGTATTTT. Amino acids: CASSPAGGGTDTQYF. The whole variable domain, filled in from reference TRBV5-1 and TRBJ2-3, reads KAGVTQTPRYLIKTRGQQVTLSCSPISGHRSVSWYQQTPGQGLQFLFEYFSETQRNKGNFPGRFSGRQFSNSRSEMNVSTLELGDSALYLCASSPAGGGTDTQYFGPGTRLTVL.

The rearrangement links TRBV18 to TRBJ2-1, with 8 nucleotides matching TRBD2. Germline loops: CDR1 KGHSH, CDR2 LQKENI. This CDR3 spans 15 amino acids. V shed 3 bases and J 2 bases; nucleotides not matched to a gene: 3. This CDR3 is CASSPGLDPYNEQFF. CDR3 nucleotides: TGTGCCAGCTCACCGGGACTAGACCCCTACAATGAGCAGTTCTTC.

The rearrangement uses TRBV9 and TRBJ2-7; 7 bases match TRBD1. CDR1 and CDR2 from the germline V gene are SGDLS and YYNGEE. The CDR3 spans 13 residues. J lost 4 bases, V lost 3 bases, and 4 bases had no gene match. The chain's CDR3 is CASSGQGPYEQYF. CDR3 nucleotide sequence: TGTGCCAGCAGCGGACAGGGTCCGTACGAGCAGTACTTC. The full variable domain, in which reference TRBV9 and TRBJ2-7 provide the parts outside the CDR3, is DSGVTQTPKHLITATGQRVTLRCSPRSGDLSVYWYQQSLDQGLQFLIQYYNGEERAKGNILERFSAQQFPDLHSELNLSSLELGDSALYFCASSGQGPYEQYFGPGTRLTVT.

The chain uses TRBV6-2 or TRBV6-3 and TRBJ1-2; the D is unclear. V lost 2 bases, J lost 2 bases, and 9 bases lay in between. The CDR3 totals 14 residues. From germline, CDR1 is MNHEY and CDR2 SVGEGT. The DNA of the CDR3 is TGTGCCAGCAGTTACGCAACAGACAACTATGGCTACACCTTC. Translating gives CASSYATDNYGYTF.

The J gene is TRBJ1-1, the V gene TRBV6-4; 9 positions agree with TRBD1. Germline assignment: CDR1 MRHNA and CDR2 SNTAGT. The CDR3 loop spans 19 amino acids. Unmatched junction bases numbered 29, after V lost 7 bases and J lost 11 bases. For the CDR3, the DNA is TGTGCCAGCACCCCCAGGGACAGGGTCCCCCACCTTGGGTTCTTCTGGGCTTTCTTT. This sequence encodes CASTPRDRVPHLGFFWAFF.

The rearrangement joins TRBV6-5 to TRBJ2-7; 10 nucleotides align to TRBD2. Germline CDR1 and CDR2: MNHEY and SVGAGI. The CDR3 loop spans 14 amino acids. J was trimmed by 4 bases and V by 0 bases; bases with no gene match: 0. As DNA, the CDR3 is TGTGCCAGCAGTTACTCGGGACTAGCGTACGAGCAGTACTTC. The encoded protein is CASSYSGLAYEQYF.

The V and J genes are TRBV11-2 and TRBJ1-1; 7 positions agree with TRBD1. This CDR3 has 16 amino acids. Trimming at V came to 3 bases and at J to 8 bases, leaving 15 bases not matched to a gene. Germline CDR1 and CDR2: SGHAT and FQNNGV. The DNA of the CDR3 is TGTGCCAGCAGCTTTAGCGGTGGACCTACAGGGGCCGAAGCTTTCTTT. It yields the protein CASSFSGGPTGAEAFF. Full variable domain (rest looked up from reference TRBV11-2 and TRBJ1-1): EAGVAQSPRYKIIEKRQSVAFWCNPISGHATLYWYQQILGQGPKLLIQFQNNGVVDDSQLPKDRFSAERLKGVDSTLKIQPAKLEDSAVYLCASSFSGGPTGAEAFFGQGTRLTVV.

The chain couples TRBV3-1 (or the pseudogene TRBV3-2) to TRBJ2-1; the D gene is possibly TRBD1 (5 bases). CDR3 length: 17 residues. V was shortened by 1 base and J by 5 bases, with 18 bases between the two germline ends. Germline V CDR1 and CDR2: LGHDT, YNNKEL (reference sequence). DNA of the CDR3: TGTGCCAGCAGCCAAGCTAGGGGCAGGCCTGGTAACAATGAGCAGTTCTTC. It translates to CASSQARGRPGNNEQFF.

The chain is built from TRBV5-6 and TRBJ2-7; D remains unclear. Looked up from germline, CDR1 is SGHDT and CDR2 is YYEEEE. Trimming left V 0 bases short and J 0 bases short, with 7 bases between. The CDR3 extends over 14 amino acids. The CDR3 loop reads CASSLVGSSYEQYF. In DNA form, the CDR3 reads TGTGCCAGCAGCTTGGTGGGCAGCTCCTACGAGCAGTACTTC.

This chain joins TRBV5-1 and TRBJ2-2, with 7 bases lining up with TRBD2. With V trimmed by 0 bases and J by 8 bases, 10 bases remained unmatched. The germline gives CDR1 SGHRS, CDR2 YFSETQ. There are 16 residues in the CDR3. The CDR3 region is CASSLERGAVVGELFF. The CDR3 DNA is TGCGCCAGCAGCTTGGAGCGGGGCGCCGTGGTGGGGGAGCTGTTTTTT.

J is TRBJ1-1 and V is TRBV14, with TRBD1 as a possible D gene (5 bases). V dropped 0 bases and J dropped 6 bases, with 14 bases sitting between them. Germline assignment: CDR1 SGHDN and CDR2 FVKESK. This CDR3 region has 15 residues. The CDR3 nucleotides are TGTGCCAGCAGCCAAGATTCCAAGGGGCCGGCTGAAGCTTTCTTT. Amino acid sequence: CASSQDSKGPAEAFF.

This chain joins TRBV6-5 and TRBJ1-5; unclear D gene. The CDR3 consists of 13 residues. CDR1 is MNHEY, CDR2 SVGAGI, per germline. With 6 bases removed from V and 8 bases from J, the gap between germline ends came to 14 bases. CDR3 bases: TGTGCCAGCAGGGAGACCGACTTTGAGCCCCAGCATTTT. It yields the protein CASRETDFEPQHF.

The CDR3 loop is CAISESWEQETQYF. DNA of the CDR3: TGTGCCATCAGTGAGTCGTGGGAGCAAGAGACCCAGTACTTC. The chain has TRBV10-3 and TRBJ2-5, with D maybe TRBD2 (5 bases). This CDR3 region has 14 residues. Per germline, CDR1 ENHRY and CDR2 SYGVKD. The germline V and J ends were trimmed by 0 bases and 2 bases, with 7 bases remaining between them.

This clone was recorded once. The chain has TRBV28 and TRBJ2-7; 7 bases are a match to TRBD2. Per germline, CDR1 MDHEN and CDR2 SYDVKM. The CDR3 loop spans 14 amino acids. Trimming removed 7 bases from V and 1 base from J; junction bases left unmatched: 7. CDR3 region: CASTLTSASYEQYF. DNA for the CDR3: TGTGCCAGCACCCTCACTAGCGCATCCTACGAGCAGTACTTC.

The chain is built from TRBV2 and TRBJ1-2, with 9 bases fitting TRBD1. CDR3 length: 17 residues. Looked up from germline, CDR1 is SNHLY and CDR2 is FYNNEI. The junction had 19 bases not matched to a gene; V was cut back by 9 bases and J by 5 bases. The CDR3 region has the DNA TGTGCCAGAAATACCGGGACAGGGCTCTCCTTGGTATATGGCTACACCTTC. Amino acids: CARNTGTGLSLVYGYTF.

This sequence joins TRBV10-3 and TRBJ1-2, with 7 bases that match TRBD1. Per the germline V gene, CDR1 is ENHRY and CDR2 is SYGVKD. This CDR3 is built from 11 residues. V shed 4 bases and J 8 bases; nucleotides not matched to a gene: 1. CDR3 sequence reads: CAISGTGGYTF. DNA for the CDR3: TGTGCCATCAGTGGGACAGGCGGCTACACCTTC.

This chain connects TRBV7-8 to TRBJ2-2, with 8 bases aligning to TRBD2. Germline trimming cut 5 bases from V and 5 bases from J; bases unmatched to any gene: 13. Germline CDR1 and CDR2: SGHVS and FQNEAQ. The CDR3 covers 17 residues. Written as DNA, the CDR3 is TGTGCCAGCAGCCCGGGGACTACCCCGGGGGGGACCGGGGAGCTGTTTTTT. The encoded protein is CASSPGTTPGGTGELFF.

The rearrangement links TRBV5-1 to TRBJ2-6; D gene unclear. V lost 3 bases to trimming and J lost 0 bases, with 7 bases between them. The CDR3 has 15 amino acids. Germline assignment: CDR1 SGHRS and CDR2 YFSETQ. CDR3 amino acids: CASSSLNSGANVLTF. The CDR3 DNA follows: TGCGCCAGCAGCTCACTAAACTCTGGGGCCAACGTCCTGACTTTC.

This chain joins TRBV28 and TRBJ1-1; 7 bases map to TRBD1. Losses at the gene ends were 5 bases for V and 2 bases for J; bases not matched to a gene: 17. CDR3 size: 18 residues. Germline V gene sequence: CDR1 MDHEN, CDR2 SYDVKM. The chain's CDR3 is CASSTGAAFLNTNTEAFF. For the CDR3, the DNA is TGTGCCAGCAGTACAGGGGCCGCATTTCTAAACACTAACACTGAAGCTTTCTTT.

This chain connects TRBV5-4 to TRBJ2-5; 8 bases agree with TRBD2. V shed 0 bases, J shed 1 base, and the junction held 2 bases outside the gene matches. Germline CDR1 reads SGHNT; CDR2 reads YYREEE (reference sequence). CDR3 length: 15 amino acids. This CDR3 is CASSLERGSQETQYF. The CDR3, as DNA: TGTGCCAGCAGCTTGGAGCGGGGGAGCCAAGAGACCCAGTACTTC. Complete variable domain (other parts from reference TRBV5-4 and TRBJ2-5): ETGVTQSPTHLIKTRGQQVTLRCSSQSGHNTVSWYQQALGQGPQFIFQYYREEENGRGNFPPRFSGLQFPNYSSELNVNALELDDSALYLCASSLERGSQETQYFGPGTRLLVL.

The gene calls are TRBV12-5 and TRBJ2-1; 11 nucleotides match TRBD2. CDR1 is LGHNT and CDR2 is FRNRAP in the germline V gene. The length of the CDR3 is 17 residues. The trim removed 5 bases at V and 3 bases at J, leaving 9 bases unmatched. CDR3 amino acids: CASGVGGLAGGYNEQFF. CDR3 nucleotide sequence: TGTGCTAGTGGTGTAGGGGGTCTAGCGGGAGGCTACAATGAGCAGTTCTTC. Full variable domain (missing parts from reference TRBV12-5 and TRBJ2-1): DARVTQTPRHKVTEMGQEVTMRCQPILGHNTVFWYRQTMMQGLELLAYFRNRAPLDDSGMPKDRFSAEMPDATLATLKIQPSEPRDSAVYFCASGVGGLAGGYNEQFFGPGTRLTVL.

V gene TRBV3-1 (or the pseudogene TRBV3-2) combines with J gene TRBJ2-1; 9 bases agree with TRBD1. Germline V lookup: CDR1 LGHDT, CDR2 YNNKEL (reference sequence). V lost 4 bases to trimming and J lost 8 bases; unmatched junction nucleotides: 9. The CDR3 loop spans 15 amino acids. The CDR3 loop is CASSPKGQGKYEQFF. For the CDR3, the DNA is TGTGCCAGCAGCCCGAAAGGACAGGGGAAGTATGAGCAGTTCTTC.

This clone has just a few counts. This sequence joins TRBV5-4 and TRBJ2-1; 10 nucleotides align to TRBD2. From germline, CDR1 is SGHNT and CDR2 YYREEE (reference sequence). The CDR3 has 14 residues. V shed 1 base, J shed 9 bases, and the junction held 4 bases outside the gene matches. CDR3 protein: CASSLTLAGAEQFF. The CDR3 nucleotides read TGTGCCAGCAGCTTGACGCTAGCGGGAGCTGAGCAGTTCTTC.

The chain uses TRBV5-1 and TRBJ2-1; a possible D gene is TRBD1 (5 bases). CDR1 and CDR2 from the germline V gene are SGHRS and YFSETQ. CDR3 length equals 13 residues. The germline V and J ends were trimmed by 0 bases and 5 bases, with 6 bases remaining between them. The CDR3 region is CASSLEGDNEQFF. Written as DNA, the CDR3 is TGCGCCAGCAGCTTGGAAGGGGACAATGAGCAGTTCTTC.

The V call is TRBV10-3, the J call TRBJ1-3; unclear D gene. Looked up from germline, CDR1 is ENHRY and CDR2 is SYGVKD. V was cut by 0 bases and J by 7 bases, with 7 bases left in between. The CDR3 extends over 13 amino acids. As DNA, the CDR3 is TGTGCCATCAGTGAGTCGACGGGGAACACCATATATTTT. Translated, it gives CAISESTGNTIYF.